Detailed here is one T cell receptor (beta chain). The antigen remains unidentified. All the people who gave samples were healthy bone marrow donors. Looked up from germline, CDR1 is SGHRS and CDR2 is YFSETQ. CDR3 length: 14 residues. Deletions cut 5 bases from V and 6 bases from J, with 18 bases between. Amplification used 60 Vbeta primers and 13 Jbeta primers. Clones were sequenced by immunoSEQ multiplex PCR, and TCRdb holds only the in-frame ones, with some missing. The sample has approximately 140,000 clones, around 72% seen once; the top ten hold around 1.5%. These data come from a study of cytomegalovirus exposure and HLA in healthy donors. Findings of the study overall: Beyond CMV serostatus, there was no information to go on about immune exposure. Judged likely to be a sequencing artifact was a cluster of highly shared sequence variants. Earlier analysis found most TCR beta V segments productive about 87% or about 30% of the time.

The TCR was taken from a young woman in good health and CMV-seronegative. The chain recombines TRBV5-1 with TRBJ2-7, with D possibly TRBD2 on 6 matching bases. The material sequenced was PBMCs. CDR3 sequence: CASSWDSFLLEQYF. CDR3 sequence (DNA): TGCGCCAGCAGTTGGGACTCCTTTCTCCTCGAGCAGTACTTC.